This is a list of T cell receptor beta chains from one sample in a study of T cell responses to AZD1222 COVID-19 vaccine. Method: immunoSEQ multiplex PCR; TCRdb's copy keeps in-frame clones and lacks some. The table includes roughly 180,000 clones, around 94% detected once. This specimen was peripheral blood, taken 28 days after the second AZD1222 dose. The receptor source for this set is an adult who received the AZD1222 COVID-19 vaccine. CDR3s include the opening cysteine and the closing phenylalanine or tryptophan. Fields, in order: clone size, J gene, V gene, D gene, CDR3 protein, CDR3 DNA. A D gene is named only where the DNA matches it firmly. Size is stated for part of the rows, as once, few or many counts, or as a class when the clone is expanded.

size: -
J: TRBJ2-7
V: TRBV4-1
D: TRBD2
CDR3: CASSQTGTSGSLTPYEQYF
DNA: TGCGCCAGCAGCCAGACCGGGACTAGCGGGAGCCTAACCCCCTACGAGCAGTACTTC

size: -
J: TRBJ1-1
V: TRBV14
D: -
CDR3: CASSQGQPMNTEAFF
DNA: TGTGCCAGCAGCCAAGGTCAACCCATGAACACTGAAGCTTTCTTT

size: -
J: TRBJ1-6
V: TRBV6-5
D: -
CDR3: CASSRLGDNSPLHF
DNA: TGTGCCAGCAGCCGCCTGGGGGACAATTCACCCCTCCACTTT

size: -
J: TRBJ2-2
V: TRBV30
D: -
CDR3: CACDGTGELFF
DNA: TGTGCCTGCGACGGCACCGGGGAGCTGTTTTTT

size: -
J: TRBJ1-6
V: TRBV19
D: TRBD1
CDR3: CASTEGQGFSPLHF
DNA: TGTGCCAGTACTGAAGGACAGGGCTTCTCACCCCTCCACTTT

size: -
J: TRBJ2-3
V: TRBV7-3
D: -
CDR3: CASSSHTGDTQYF
DNA: TGTGCCAGCAGCTCTCATACGGGGGATACGCAGTATTTT

size: -
J: TRBJ1-3
V: TRBV10-3
D: TRBD1
CDR3: CASNRGYTIYF
DNA: TGTGCCAGCAACAGGGGATACACCATATATTTT

size: -
J: TRBJ1-1
V: TRBV7-8
D: -
CDR3: CASSRARDTEAFF
DNA: TGTGCCAGCAGCAGAGCACGGGACACTGAAGCTTTCTTT

size: -
J: TRBJ2-3
V: TRBV27
D: -
CDR3: CASSLGTTSTDTQYF
DNA: TGTGCCAGCAGTTTAGGTACAACTAGCACAGATACGCAGTATTTT

size: -
J: TRBJ1-4
V: TRBV4-1
D: -
CDR3: CASTGQYNEKLFF
DNA: TGCGCCAGCACCGGGCAGTATAATGAAAAACTGTTTTTT

size: -
J: TRBJ1-3
V: TRBV3-1/TRBV3-2
D: -
CDR3: CASSLGDTAIYF
DNA: TGTGCCAGCAGCCTTGGGGATACCGCCATATATTTT

size: -
J: TRBJ1-4
V: TRBV7-9
D: -
CDR3: CASSFPAGTPATNEKLFF
DNA: TGTGCCAGCAGCTTTCCCGCAGGGACACCCGCAACTAATGAAAAACTGTTTTTT

size: -
J: TRBJ1-1
V: TRBV4-1
D: -
CDR3: CASRQGNTEAFF
DNA: TGCGCCAGCAGACAGGGGAACACTGAAGCTTTCTTT

size: -
J: TRBJ2-7
V: TRBV28
D: TRBD2
CDR3: CASSLKLAGKYEQYF
DNA: TGTGCCAGCAGTTTGAAGCTAGCGGGGAAGTACGAGCAGTACTTC

size: -
J: TRBJ1-6
V: TRBV12-3/TRBV12-4
D: -
CDR3: CASGGQPNSPLHF
DNA: TGTGCCAGCGGAGGACAGCCCAATTCACCCCTCCACTTT

size: -
J: TRBJ2-5
V: TRBV15
D: -
CDR3: CATRALVQETQYF
DNA: TGTGCCACCAGGGCGCTGGTACAAGAGACCCAGTACTTC

size: -
J: TRBJ1-2
V: TRBV5-5
D: -
CDR3: CASSSPGRGSGYTF
DNA: TGTGCCAGCAGCTCCCCCGGCAGGGGCTCTGGCTACACCTTC

size: -
J: TRBJ2-7
V: TRBV29-1
D: -
CDR3: CSVTGTVSYEQYF
DNA: TGCAGCGTTACCGGGACGGTTTCCTACGAGCAGTACTTC

size: -
J: TRBJ2-1
V: TRBV7-9
D: -
CDR3: CASSTDSNEQFF
DNA: TGTGCCAGCAGCACCGACAGCAATGAGCAGTTCTTC

size: -
J: TRBJ2-1
V: TRBV2
D: TRBD2
CDR3: CASSRTRGDYNEQFF
DNA: TGTGCCAGCAGTAGGACACGGGGGGATTACAATGAGCAGTTCTTC

size: -
J: TRBJ1-1
V: TRBV7-2
D: -
CDR3: CASSSQPPGPGGTEAFF
DNA: TGTGCCAGCAGCTCGCAGCCACCGGGACCCGGGGGCACTGAAGCTTTCTTT

size: -
J: TRBJ1-1
V: TRBV9
D: -
CDR3: CASSPLRQAEAFF
DNA: TGTGCCAGCAGCCCTCTCAGGCAAGCTGAAGCTTTCTTT

size: once
J: TRBJ2-7
V: TRBV7-8
D: -
CDR3: CASSTGYQYEQYF
DNA: TGTGCCAGCAGCACCGGGTACCAATACGAGCAGTACTTC

size: -
J: TRBJ1-4
V: TRBV6-2/TRBV6-3
D: -
CDR3: CASSRGATNEKLFF
DNA: TGTGCCAGCAGCCGAGGCGCAACTAATGAAAAACTGTTTTTT

size: -
J: TRBJ2-7
V: TRBV10-2
D: -
CDR3: CASSDSGRTYEQYF
DNA: TGCGCCAGCAGTGACTCGGGGCGGACCTACGAGCAGTACTTC

size: -
J: TRBJ1-2
V: TRBV5-1
D: -
CDR3: CASSLLPGPENGYTF
DNA: TGCGCCAGCAGCCTCCTCCCCGGGCCAGAAAATGGCTACACCTTC

size: -
J: TRBJ1-1
V: TRBV24-1
D: -
CDR3: CAPKNPVGGMNTEAFF
DNA: TGTGCCCCCAAAAATCCGGTCGGGGGAATGAACACTGAAGCTTTCTTT

size: -
J: TRBJ1-1
V: TRBV19
D: -
CDR3: CASSIQGRDTEAFF
DNA: TGTGCCAGTAGTATACAGGGACGTGACACTGAAGCTTTCTTT

size: -
J: TRBJ2-1
V: TRBV30
D: TRBD2
CDR3: CACESGRQPGEQFF
DNA: TGTGCCTGCGAAAGCGGGAGGCAACCAGGTGAGCAGTTCTTC

size: -
J: TRBJ2-3
V: TRBV10-3
D: TRBD2
CDR3: CAISESLVAGGHTDTQYF
DNA: TGTGCCATCAGTGAGTCGTTGGTAGCGGGGGGCCACACAGATACGCAGTATTTT

size: -
J: TRBJ1-1
V: TRBV3-1/TRBV3-2
D: -
CDR3: CASSPWGANTEAFF
DNA: TGTGCCAGCAGCCCCTGGGGAGCGAACACTGAAGCTTTCTTT

size: once
J: TRBJ1-1
V: TRBV27
D: -
CDR3: CASSLAGRGTEAFF
DNA: TGTGCCAGCTCCCTAGCAGGGCGGGGCACTGAAGCTTTCTTT

size: -
J: TRBJ2-1
V: TRBV6-2/TRBV6-3
D: TRBD2
CDR3: CASSYFPLAGAVNEQFF
DNA: TGTGCCAGCAGTTACTTCCCACTAGCGGGAGCGGTTAATGAGCAGTTCTTC

size: -
J: TRBJ2-7
V: TRBV11-3
D: TRBD2
CDR3: CASSVGKLAGPEQYF
DNA: TGTGCCAGCAGCGTAGGCAAACTAGCGGGCCCGGAGCAGTACTTC

size: -
J: TRBJ2-7
V: TRBV28
D: -
CDR3: CASSLNPSYEQYF
DNA: TGTGCCAGCAGTCTTAACCCCTCCTACGAGCAGTACTTC

size: -
J: TRBJ2-7
V: TRBV6-5
D: -
CDR3: CASNFPDTYEQYF
DNA: TGTGCCAGTAATTTTCCGGATACCTACGAGCAGTACTTC

size: once
J: TRBJ1-1
V: TRBV19
D: TRBD1
CDR3: CASSWDRGLTEAFF
DNA: TGTGCCAGTAGCTGGGACAGGGGGCTCACTGAAGCTTTCTTT

size: -
J: TRBJ2-3
V: TRBV7-3
D: -
CDR3: CASSATPADTQYF
DNA: TGTGCCAGCAGCGCCACCCCAGCAGATACGCAGTATTTT

size: -
J: TRBJ1-6
V: TRBV6-2/TRBV6-3
D: -
CDR3: CASSYQSSYNSPLHF
DNA: TGTGCCAGCAGTTACCAGAGCTCCTATAATTCACCCCTCCACTTT

size: -
J: TRBJ2-7
V: TRBV6-5
D: TRBD1
CDR3: CASSSPTGIFYEQYF
DNA: TGTGCCAGCAGTTCCCCGACAGGGATTTTTTACGAGCAGTACTTC

size: -
J: TRBJ2-1
V: TRBV6-1
D: TRBD2
CDR3: CASSETGRLVNEQFF
DNA: TGTGCCAGCAGTGAAACCGGGAGGCTGGTTAATGAGCAGTTCTTC

size: -
J: TRBJ2-7
V: TRBV10-1
D: -
CDR3: CASSGGVPPYEQYF
DNA: TGCGCCAGCAGTGGTGGTGTCCCTCCCTACGAGCAGTACTTC